These T cell receptor beta chains were read from a single sample in a study of T-cell memory formation after mild COVID-19. TCRdb reprocessed the 5' RACE reads with MiXCR, giving one entry per CDR3 protein. Among approximately 290,000 distinct CDR3 sequences listed, more than 15% were seen once. The source material was PBMCs or a T cell subset sorted from them (not recorded which). All receptors come from a man aged 18 to 29 who had mild COVID-19 (a few samples of this study predate the infection). Cell type and time point are not known. Both conserved end residues are part of each CDR3. Each record gives: J gene, V gene, CDR3 protein.

TRBJ2-3,TRBV7-8,CASRVSGQGVGTDTQYF
TRBJ2-1,TRBV11-1,CASTPNHNEQFF
TRBJ2-5,TRBV4-1,CASSQGGGSGGTQYF
TRBJ2-2,TRBV10-1,CASSARQGNTGELFF
TRBJ2-1,TRBV11-3,CASSYISTEQFF
TRBJ1-2,TRBV7-9,CASSFEGADGYTF
TRBJ2-3,TRBV5-4,CASSLVLASRTQYF
TRBJ1-5,TRBV19,CASSPLPGQGIWSNQPQHF
TRBJ2-6,TRBV4-1,CASSQDRGTGANVLTF
TRBJ1-4,TRBV11-2,CASSRAGQGEKLFF
TRBJ1-5,TRBV4-1,CASSLPREGIAQPQHF
TRBJ2-2,TRBV27,CASSLEQPNTGELFF
TRBJ2-3,TRBV3-1,CASSQVPSGTTDTQYF
TRBJ1-1,TRBV7-2,CASSYRTGNTEAFF
TRBJ2-5,TRBV4-2,CASSHGTGGETQYF
TRBJ2-3,TRBV5-1,CASSLRSSTDTQYF
TRBJ2-2,TRBV9,CASREGEQTGELFF
TRBJ1-2,TRBV27,CASTPGAGGSGYTF
TRBJ2-7,TRBV5-1,CASSPGVEDEQYF
TRBJ2-7,TRBV9,CASSVVGNEQYF